This TCR beta chain was recovered during a study of OX40 agonist ivuxolimab in advanced cancers. The data were produced by immunoSEQ multiplex PCR, yet TCRdb's version contains in-frame clones alone and is incomplete. The sample lists 20,000 to 30,000 clones, approximately 80% occurring once. The germline V gene encodes CDR1 GTSNPN and CDR2 SVGIG (reference sequence). V was pared by 2 bases and J by 6 bases, with 7 bases of the junction left unmatched. The CDR3 loop spans 13 amino acids. The sample in question was CD4+ or CD8+ T cells sorted from blood, obtained in a trial of the OX40 agonist ivuxolimab. The receptor's source is an adult with an advanced solid tumor such as melanoma, head and neck, liver or kidney cancer. This chain links TRBV30 with TRBJ2-7; 7 bases fit TRBD1. CDR3: CAWSLHRDSEQYF. Written as DNA, the CDR3 is TGTGCCTGGAGTTTACACCGGGACAGCGAGCAGTACTTC. The variable domain in full, completed from reference TRBV30 and TRBJ2-7, reads SQTIHQWPATLVQPVGSPLSLECTVEGTSNPNLYWYRQAAGRGLQLLFYSVGIGQISSEVPQNLSASRPQDRQFILSSKKLLLSDSGFYLCAWSLHRDSEQYFGPGTRLTVT.